The 2 T cell receptor beta chains below all came from one sample that was sequenced in a study of CD8 T cells in ankylosing spondylitis. TCRdb processed the 5' RACE reads anew with MiXCR; each CDR3 protein has one entry. Here the sample spans about 240,000 distinct CDR3 sequences, under 8.5% being singletons. Sequenced sample: blood, either unsorted or a sorted T cell fraction (not recorded which). These receptors all stem from a female donor with ankylosing spondylitis or in good health (not recorded which).

This clonotype has at least ten counts. The chain has TRBV20-1 and TRBJ2-3; TRBD2 aligns across 13 bases. V trimming: 6 bases; J trimming: 5 bases; junction bases outside the gene matches: 11. This CDR3 has 16 amino acids. CDR1 is DFQATT, CDR2 SNEGSKA, per germline (reference sequence). CDR3 DNA: TGCAGTGCAACCGGGACTAGCGGGGAGGCGATAGATACGCAGTATTTT. This sequence encodes CSATGTSGEAIDTQYF.

There are many counts of this clonotype. This chain uses TRBV7-8 with TRBJ1-4; maybe TRBD1 (5 bases). CDR1 and CDR2 (germline): SGHVS, FQNEAQ. This CDR3 has 15 residues. Trimming pared 2 bases from V and 8 bases from J, leaving 15 bases between. The chain's CDR3 is CASSLRLLEGEKLFF. The DNA for the CDR3 is TGTGCCAGCAGCTTAAGGCTCCTGGAGGGGGAAAAACTGTTTTTT.